This passage covers 26 T cell receptor beta chains from one sample sequenced in a study of CD8 T cells in Susac syndrome. A quantity of roughly 0.5 to 1 ug RNA underwent reverse transcription using random hexamers. From the immunoSEQ multiplex PCR reads, TCRdb called clonotypes with MiXCR, one entry per CDR3 protein. Counted here are 150,000 to 200,000 distinct CDR3 sequences, 92% occurring once; the ten biggest clones make up approximately 0.073%. The sequenced sample was CD4+ T cells from PBMCs. The receptors here all came from a human donor in good health.

This clonotype was detected once. The J gene is TRBJ2-1, the V gene TRBV2; TRBD2 matches 12 bases. With 7 bases clipped from V and 6 bases from J, the junction kept 4 bases outside the gene matches. Germline V gene sequence: CDR1 SNHLY, CDR2 FYNNEI. The CDR3 has 14 amino acids. CDR3 region: CASTLGLAGNEQFF. The DNA for the CDR3 is TGTGCCAGCACCCTGGGACTAGCGGGCAATGAGCAGTTCTTC.

The chain uses TRBV28 and TRBJ2-1; TRBD2 matches 9 bases. Germline lookup yields CDR1 MDHEN and CDR2 SYDVKM. The CDR3 spans 15 residues. With V trimmed by 5 bases and J by 6 bases, 8 bases remained unmatched. This CDR3 is CASSPRGSGGNEQFF. The CDR3 nucleotides are TGTGCCAGCAGTCCTCGGGGTAGCGGGGGCAATGAGCAGTTCTTC. The entire variable domain, with the rest obtained from reference TRBV28 and TRBJ2-1, is as follows: DVKVTQSSRYLVKRTGEKVFLECVQDMDHENMFWYRQDPGLGLRLIYFSYDVKMKEKGDIPEGYSVSREKKERFSLILESASTNQTSMYLCASSPRGSGGNEQFFGPGTRLTVL.

In the case of this clonotype: A read error may produce the germline difference seen at one junction end. The chain combines TRBV11-1 with TRBJ2-7, with D possibly TRBD1 on 5 matching bases. Per the germline V gene, CDR1 is SGHAT and CDR2 is FQDESV (reference sequence). The CDR3 is 15 amino acids. As DNA, the CDR3 is TGTGCCAGCAGCTTTAGCCAGGGTCACTCCTACGAGCGGTACTTC. As protein: CASSFSQGHSYERYF.

This chain joins TRBV2 and TRBJ1-4; D remains unclear. V shed 3 bases and J shed 8 bases, with 13 bases lying between them. Germline-derived CDR1 and CDR2 are SNHLY and FYNNEI. The CDR3 consists of 14 residues. CDR3 nucleotide sequence: TGTGCCAGCAGTGAGGTTCCGCGTGGAGAAAAACTGTTTTTT. Translating it yields CASSEVPRGEKLFF.

The genes are TRBV20-1 and TRBJ2-1, with 8 bases fitting TRBD2. Germline V gene data show CDR1 as DFQATT and CDR2 as SNEGSKA (reference sequence). The CDR3 runs 19 residues. V shed 1 base and J 0 bases; nucleotides not matched to a gene: 14. The CDR3 region has the DNA TGCAGTGCTAGAGGGACCCCTACCGGGAGGGGAAGCTCCTACAATGAGCAGTTCTTC. Translated: CSARGTPTGRGSSYNEQFF.

This rearrangement joins TRBV18 to TRBJ2-4, with TRBD1 identical over 7 bases. This CDR3 contains 14 residues. Germline assignment: CDR1 KGHSH and CDR2 LQKENI. V was pared by 6 bases and J by 7 bases, with 9 bases of the junction left unmatched. The CDR3 sequence: CASSSGQSPNIQYF. The CDR3 DNA is TGTGCCAGCTCCTCGGGACAGTCACCCAACATTCAGTACTTC.

The V gene is TRBV6-2 or TRBV6-3, the J gene TRBJ2-2, with D perhaps matching TRBD1 or TRBD2 (5 bases each). Germline assignment: CDR1 MNHEY and CDR2 SVGEGT. V lost 10 bases and J 9 bases, leaving 15 bases between the germline ends. This CDR3 is built from 12 residues. The chain's CDR3 is CATGPRGRELFF. In nucleotides, the CDR3 is TGTGCCACAGGCCCCCGGGGACGGGAGCTGTTTTTT.

The chain joins TRBV20-1 to TRBJ2-7; 11 bases map to TRBD2. The CDR3 loop spans 14 amino acids. The V gene's germline CDR1 is DFQATT and CDR2 SNEGSKA (reference sequence). Unmatched junction bases numbered 7, after V lost 4 bases and J lost 5 bases. CDR3 in DNA: TGCAGTGCTACCGGGACTAGCGGTAACCACGAGCAGTACTTC. It encodes CSATGTSGNHEQYF.

V gene TRBV27 combines with J gene TRBJ2-7; TRBD2 aligns across 10 bases. Germline V CDR1 and CDR2: MNHEY, SMNVEV (reference sequence). The CDR3 is 16 amino acids. J was trimmed by 5 bases and V by 1 base; bases with no gene match: 8. The CDR3 DNA reads TGTGCCAGCAGTTTATTTCCTAGCGGGAGTCTCCACGAGCAGTACTTC. Translation: CASSLFPSGSLHEQYF.

V and J are TRBV10-3 and TRBJ2-2, with 7 nucleotides matching TRBD1. V shed 3 bases, J shed 3 bases, and the junction held 4 bases outside the gene matches. From germline, CDR1 is ENHRY and CDR2 SYGVKD. This CDR3 has 15 amino acids. The CDR3 nucleotides are TGTGCCATCAGTGACTGGCAGGGGGACACCGGGGAGCTGTTTTTT. It specifies CAISDWQGDTGELFF.

This chain uses TRBV11-2 with TRBJ2-7; the D call may be TRBD1 or TRBD2 (5 bases each). CDR3 length: 15 amino acids. Germline-derived CDR1 and CDR2 are SGHAT and FQNNGV. The V gene lost 0 bases and the J gene lost 5 bases, with 14 bases spanning the gap. The CDR3 bases are TGTGCCAGCAGCTTAGACGAGGGGTGGAGAAACGAGCAGTACTTC. Protein sequence: CASSLDEGWRNEQYF.

This chain uses TRBV10-1 with TRBJ2-3; maybe TRBD1 (6 bases). The length of the CDR3 is 15 residues. CDR1 and CDR2 from the germline V gene are WNHNN and SYGVQD (reference sequence). V lost 0 bases and J 11 bases, leaving 18 bases between the germline ends. CDR3 nucleotide sequence: TGCGCCAGCAGTGAGTCTGGGGGCCCGGGGTTCGGGCAGTATTTT. Encoded protein: CASSESGGPGFGQYF.

Written as DNA, the CDR3 is TGTGCCAGCAGCCTTCGACAGAGCACAGATACGCAGTATTTT. The encoded protein is CASSLRQSTDTQYF. This sequence joins TRBV3-1 and TRBJ2-3; D perhaps matches TRBD1 (5 bases). V was shortened by 4 bases and J by 0 bases, with 8 bases between the two germline ends. The CDR3 is 14 residues long. Germline CDR1 reads LGHDT; CDR2 reads YNNKEL (reference sequence).

The chain employs TRBV20-1 and TRBJ2-6; D is possibly TRBD2 (6 bases). Germline V gene sequence: CDR1 DFQATT, CDR2 SNEGSKA (reference sequence). V was pared by 5 bases and J by 2 bases, with 16 bases between. The CDR3 is 16 residues long. CDR3 sequence (DNA): TGCAGTGCTCCCTCCGGAGGGCACCCTGGGGCCAACGTCCTGACTTTC. It specifies CSAPSGGHPGANVLTF.

This sequence joins TRBV28 and TRBJ2-2; D unclear. There are 12 residues in the CDR3. Germline V CDR1 and CDR2: MDHEN, SYDVKM. The germline V and J ends were trimmed by 8 bases and 4 bases, with 8 bases remaining between them. The chain's CDR3 is CASQVGTGELFF. The DNA for the CDR3 is TGTGCCAGCCAGGTGGGCACCGGGGAGCTGTTTTTT. Full variable domain (missing parts from reference TRBV28 and TRBJ2-2): DVKVTQSSRYLVKRTGEKVFLECVQDMDHENMFWYRQDPGLGLRLIYFSYDVKMKEKGDIPEGYSVSREKKERFSLILESASTNQTSMYLCASQVGTGELFFGEGSRLTVL.

The CDR3 nucleotides are TGTGCCAGCAGCCGTTCGGGGACTCAATACAATGAGCAGTTCTTC. Translating it yields CASSRSGTQYNEQFF. The J gene is TRBJ2-1, the V gene TRBV7-2; TRBD2 might be the D (6 bases). V shed 5 bases and J shed 4 bases, with 15 bases lying between them. The CDR3 has 15 amino acids. Germline loops: CDR1 SGHTA, CDR2 FQGNSA.

The gene calls are TRBV19 and TRBJ1-4; D ambiguous. Germline V gene sequence: CDR1 LNHDA, CDR2 SQIVND (reference sequence). The CDR3 runs to 15 residues. Trimming removed 6 bases at V and 0 bases at J, with 11 bases between. The CDR3 loop is CASSISLATNEKLFF. In nucleotides, the CDR3 is TGTGCCAGTAGCATCAGCCTCGCAACTAATGAAAAACTGTTTTTT.

The chain has TRBV7-9 and TRBJ2-7; TRBD1 is a possible D gene (5 bases). Trimming removed 8 bases at V and 0 bases at J, with 14 bases between. Looked up from germline, CDR1 is SEHNR and CDR2 is FQNEAQ (reference sequence). The CDR3 is 14 residues long. CDR3 nucleotides: TGTGCCAGCCAGCTAGGACAAATCTCCTACGAGCAGTACTTC. Its translation: CASQLGQISYEQYF. The complete variable domain, with remaining parts taken from reference TRBV7-9 and TRBJ2-7, reads DTGVSQNPRHKITKRGQNVTFRCDPISEHNRLYWYRQTLGQGPEFLTYFQNEAQLEKSRLLSDRFSAERPKGSFSTLEIQRTEQGDSAMYLCASQLGQISYEQYFGPGTRLTVT.

The CDR3 DNA reads as TGTGCCAGCAGCTCCTCACCCGGACTCTACAATGAGCAGTTCTTC. It codes for CASSSSPGLYNEQFF. V gene TRBV7-3 combines with J gene TRBJ2-1; possibly TRBD2 for D (5 bases). V lost 4 bases and J lost 3, with 13 bases in between. This CDR3 region has 15 residues. Germline CDR1 SGHTA, CDR2 FQGTGA.

V gene TRBV28 combines with J gene TRBJ2-3; 7 positions agree with TRBD1. CDR3 size: 14 residues. V dropped 8 bases and J dropped 6; count of bases not matched to a gene: 11. The germline gives CDR1 MDHEN, CDR2 SYDVKM. The CDR3 loop is CASLEQGKLDTQYF. In nucleotides, the CDR3 is TGTGCCAGCTTAGAACAGGGGAAATTGGATACGCAGTATTTT.

The rearrangement uses TRBV4-3 and TRBJ2-1, with a tentative D call TRBD2 (6 bases). CDR3 length: 16 amino acids. V was trimmed by 4 bases and J by 9 bases, leaving 22 bases between them. Per the germline V gene, CDR1 is LGHNA and CDR2 is YSLEER. CDR3 sequence (DNA): TGCGCCAGCAGCCGAGAGGGACTGGCGATACGGGTTGAGCAGTTCTTC. Its protein product is CASSREGLAIRVEQFF.

This chain uses TRBV27 with TRBJ2-6, with 7 positions matching TRBD2. V lost 9 bases, J lost 2 bases, and 7 bases stayed unmatched. The germline CDR1 and CDR2 sequences are MNHEY and SMNVEV (reference sequence). The CDR3 contains 15 residues. The CDR3 bases are TGTGCCAGTGCTAGCGGTTCCGCTGGGGCCAACGTCCTGACTTTC. This gives the protein CASASGSAGANVLTF.

The chain combines TRBV21-1 with TRBJ1-2. TRBV21-1 is a pseudogene segment. The length of the CDR3 is 15 residues. DNA for the CDR3: TGTGCCAGCAGCAAAGGTCAAGGCCGTAGAGATGGCTACACCTTC. Residues: CASSKGQGRRDGYTF.

This chain uses TRBV5-1 with TRBJ2-7, with TRBD2 matching 7 bases. CDR1 and CDR2 (germline): SGHRS, YFSETQ. The CDR3 consists of 14 residues. With V trimmed by 0 bases and J by 2 bases, 2 bases remained unmatched. CDR3 sequence: CASSLGGGPYEQYF. The CDR3 nucleotides read TGCGCCAGCAGCTTGGGGGGGGGACCCTACGAGCAGTACTTC.

The count of this clonotype is one. J is TRBJ2-7 and V is TRBV11-2, with 7 bases identical to TRBD1. Germline CDR1 reads SGHAT; CDR2 reads FQNNGV. This CDR3 is 15 amino acids long. V lost 2 bases to trimming and J lost 0 bases; unmatched junction nucleotides: 4. The CDR3 loop reads CASSLMGQSSYEQYF. CDR3 sequence (DNA): TGTGCCAGCAGCTTAATGGGACAGAGCTCCTACGAGCAGTACTTC.

This chain uses TRBV10-3 with TRBJ2-7, with D maybe TRBD2 (6 bases). V was shortened by 2 bases and J by 5 bases, with 10 bases between the two germline ends. The length of the CDR3 is 13 residues. Germline CDR1 reads ENHRY; CDR2 reads SYGVKD. CDR3 loop: CAISERGKDEQYF. Here the CDR3 DNA reads TGTGCCATCAGTGAGCGGGGGAAGGACGAGCAGTACTTC.